This T cell receptor (beta chain) originates from a study of CD8+ T cells in alopecia areata. Study outcomes and limitations: Throughout tofacitinib, many expanded lesional clones continued to persist in scalp and blood.

Stated treatment: oral pan-JAK inhibitor, 5-10 mg twice daily. RNA, once extracted, was reverse transcribed into cDNA for use as the sequencing template. The data were produced by immunoSEQ multiplex PCR, yet TCRdb's version contains in-frame clones alone and is incomplete. The sample includes hundreds of thousands of clones, 60% of them seen just once. This clone appeared a few times. Its matching antigen is unknown. This clonotype originated in a human donor with alopecia areata. This specimen was CD4+ T cells sorted from blood, taken around week 53, from a patient treated with tofacitinib.

The CDR3 spells CASSSTGGYEQYF. The CDR3 coding sequence is TGTGCCAGCAGTTCGACAGGGGGATACGAGCAGTACTTC. This chain uses TRBV27 with TRBJ2-7, with 9 bases aligning to TRBD1. J lost 4 bases, V lost 4 bases, and 2 bases had no gene match. The CDR3 spans 13 residues. Germline CDR1 reads MNHEY; CDR2 reads SMNVEV (reference sequence).